Listed below are T cell receptor beta chains from one sample, sequenced in a study of control samples from healthy donors and cancer patients. The data were produced by immunoSEQ multiplex PCR, yet TCRdb's version contains in-frame clones alone and is incomplete. The sample contains some 140,000 clones, about 94% of which appear only once. The sample consisted of blood. Receptor source: a man aged 40-50 years in good health. Each CDR3 is given with its conserved first and last residue. The order of the fields is D gene, clone size, J gene, V gene, CDR3 protein, CDR3 DNA. A D gene is named only where the DNA matches it firmly. The size field is filled for only some rows; it gives once, few, many or a size class.

TRBD1 - TRBJ1-5 TRBV18 CASSLRQGANQPQHF TGTGCCAGCTCGTTGCGGCAGGGGGCAAATCAGCCCCAGCATTTT
TRBD1 - TRBJ1-3 TRBV11-2 CASSRQGAGNTIYF TGTGCCAGCAGCCGACAGGGGGCTGGAAACACCATATATTTT
- - TRBJ2-5 TRBV29-1 CSVVRQGGETQYF TGCAGCGTTGTAAGGCAGGGGGGAGAGACCCAGTACTTC
TRBD1 - TRBJ2-7 TRBV5-1 CASSSGDRAPYEQYF TGCGCCAGCAGCTCAGGGGACAGGGCCCCCTACGAGCAGTACTTC
- - TRBJ2-7 TRBV4-1 CASSQEVMSSYEQYF TGCGCCAGCAGCCAAGAAGTAATGTCCTCCTACGAGCAGTACTTC
- - TRBJ1-4 TRBV5-1 CASSPMGWEKLFF TGCGCCAGCAGCCCTATGGGATGGGAAAAACTGTTTTTT
TRBD1 - TRBJ2-1 TRBV2 CASRDRSYNEQFF TGTGCCAGCCGGGACAGGTCCTACAATGAGCAGTTCTTC
- - TRBJ1-5 TRBV6-2/TRBV6-3 CASSFHKTGTTPFNQPQHF TGTGCCAGCAGTTTCCACAAGACCGGGACAACCCCTTTCAATCAGCCCCAGCATTTT
- - TRBJ1-4 TRBV7-2 CASSFDATNEKLFF TGTGCCAGCAGCTTTGATGCAACTAATGAAAAACTGTTTTTT
TRBD1 - TRBJ1-4 TRBV14 CASSPLTGRNEKLFF TGTGCCAGCAGCCCTTTGACAGGGCGTAATGAAAAACTGTTTTTT
- - TRBJ1-1 TRBV19 CASSTTVNTEAFF TGTGCCAGTAGTACAACAGTGAACACTGAAGCTTTCTTT
- - TRBJ1-2 TRBV4-1 CASSQGSSANYGYTF TGCGCCAGCAGCCAAGGCTCTAGTGCTAACTATGGCTACACCTTC
- once TRBJ2-7 TRBV10-3 CAISESSEIGEQYF TGTGCCATCAGTGAGTCGTCAGAAATAGGCGAGCAGTACTTC
TRBD1 - TRBJ1-5 TRBV24-1 CATSDRTGREQPQHF TGTGCCACCAGTGACCGGACAGGGCGAGAACAGCCCCAGCATTTT
- - TRBJ1-3 TRBV30 CAWSVRRATGNTIYF TGTGCCTGGAGTGTACGGCGGGCGACTGGAAACACCATATATTTT
TRBD1 - TRBJ1-4 TRBV4-1 CASSGRQGEGATNEKLFF TGCGCCAGCAGCGGCAGACAGGGAGAGGGTGCAACTAATGAAAAACTGTTTTTT
TRBD1 - TRBJ2-3 TRBV19 CASSRDRRSTDTQYF TGTGCCAGTAGCCGGGACAGGCGAAGCACAGATACGCAGTATTTT
- once TRBJ2-3 TRBV5-6 CASSLFESAAQYF TGTGCCAGCAGCTTGTTCGAATCCGCAGCGCAGTATTTT
TRBD1 - TRBJ1-1 TRBV19 CASSAKRTGNTEAFF TGTGCCAGTAGTGCAAAAAGGACAGGGAACACTGAAGCTTTCTTT
TRBD1 - TRBJ1-2 TRBV5-1 CASSQQGRRYGYTF TGCGCCAGCAGCCAACAGGGGCGTCGCTATGGCTACACCTTC
- - TRBJ1-5 TRBV9 CASSLASDQPQHF TGTGCCAGCTCCTTAGCTTCGGATCAGCCCCAGCATTTT
- - TRBJ1-5 TRBV6-5 CASRRTWGNPQHF TGTGCCAGCAGGAGGACGTGGGGCAATCCCCAGCATTTT
TRBD1 - TRBJ1-2 TRBV3-1/TRBV3-2 CASSQGGGAGYGYTF TGTGCCAGCAGCCAAGGAGGGGGCGCGGGCTATGGCTACACCTTC
- - TRBJ1-1 TRBV27 CASSSDAARKNTEAFF TGTGCCAGCAGTTCAGATGCGGCCAGGAAGAACACTGAAGCTTTCTTT
TRBD1 - TRBJ2-1 TRBV5-5 CASSPTGGSYNEQFF TGTGCCAGCAGCCCGACAGGGGGCAGCTACAATGAGCAGTTCTTC
- - TRBJ2-1 TRBV5-1 CASSEGRGAENEQFF TGCGCCAGCAGCGAGGGCAGGGGGGCAGAAAATGAGCAGTTCTTC
TRBD1 - TRBJ2-2 TRBV5-1 CASRQGTNTGELFF TGCGCCAGCCGACAGGGGACCAACACCGGGGAGCTGTTTTTT
- - TRBJ1-1 TRBV12-3/TRBV12-4 CASSLAGAEAFF TGTGCCAGCAGTTTAGCTGGGGCTGAAGCTTTCTTT
TRBD1 - TRBJ1-5 TRBV7-9 CASSSTGFHQPQHF TGTGCCAGCAGCTCGACAGGGTTCCATCAGCCCCAGCATTTT
- - TRBJ1-3 TRBV12-3/TRBV12-4 CASSHSDTAAIYF TGTGCCAGCAGCCACTCGGACACTGCCGCCATATATTTT
- - TRBJ2-7 TRBV7-9 CASSAPAGLTGEQYF TGTGCCAGCAGCGCACCGGCAGGGTTGACGGGCGAGCAGTACTTC
TRBD1 - TRBJ2-1 TRBV6-5 CASTKGTGGYNEQFF TGTGCCAGCACGAAGGGGACAGGGGGTTACAATGAGCAGTTCTTC
- - TRBJ2-7 TRBV5-1 CASSLDWGAGEQYF TGCGCCAGCAGCTTGGACTGGGGGGCGGGCGAGCAGTACTTC
- - TRBJ1-1 TRBV5-4 CASSLGLGARTEAFF TGTGCCAGCAGCTTGGGTCTGGGGGCGAGAACTGAAGCTTTCTTT
TRBD1 - TRBJ1-4 TRBV7-9 CASSLGQGSQLFF TGTGCCAGCAGCCTGGGACAGGGAAGTCAACTGTTTTTT
- - TRBJ1-3 TRBV5-4 CASSSSSGAGNTIYF TGTGCCAGCAGCTCCTCTTCCGGAGCTGGAAACACCATATATTTT
- - TRBJ2-7 TRBV7-2 CASSLARYEQYF TGTGCCAGCAGCTTAGCCCGATACGAGCAGTACTTC
- - TRBJ2-7 TRBV13 CASSLGTPGEQYF TGTGCCAGCAGCTTGGGCACCCCGGGGGAGCAGTACTTC
TRBD2 once TRBJ2-3 TRBV7-9 CASSLTGGGTDTQYF TGTGCCAGCAGCTTAACTGGCGGGGGGACAGATACGCAGTATTTT
- once TRBJ1-1 TRBV7-9 CASSRTDEAFF TGTGCCAGCAGTCGGACAGATGAAGCTTTCTTT
TRBD1 once TRBJ1-6 TRBV18 CASSQGSRAGGKYNSPLHF TGTGCCAGCTCACAAGGGTCTCGAGCAGGGGGCAAGTATAATTCACCCCTCCACTTT
TRBD1 - TRBJ2-3 TRBV7-8 CASSLRETGGTQYF TGTGCCAGCAGCTTGCGGGAGACAGGGGGTACGCAGTATTTT
- - TRBJ1-3 TRBV7-2 CASSLGGGNTIYF TGTGCCAGCAGCTTAGGGGGGGGAAACACCATATATTTT
- once TRBJ2-4 TRBV27 CASSLGPWESIQYF TGTGCCAGCAGTTTAGGCCCGTGGGAAAGCATTCAGTACTTC
TRBD2 - TRBJ2-7 TRBV10-2 CASRGQRGPYEQYF TGCGCCAGCAGGGGTCAGCGGGGGCCATACGAGCAGTACTTC
TRBD1 - TRBJ1-4 TRBV19 CASSRWTGNNEKLFF TGTGCCAGTAGTCGATGGACAGGCAATAATGAAAAACTGTTTTTT
TRBD1 - TRBJ1-5 TRBV2 CASSRTGKQPQHF TGTGCCAGCAGTCGGACAGGGAAACAGCCCCAGCATTTT
TRBD1 - TRBJ1-1 TRBV19 CASSGGQGDTEAFF TGTGCCAGTAGTGGAGGACAGGGGGACACTGAAGCTTTCTTT
TRBD1 - TRBJ2-3 TRBV4-3 CASSPRDSPWDTQYF TGCGCCAGCAGCCCCCGGGACAGTCCATGGGATACGCAGTATTTT
TRBD2 - TRBJ2-5 TRBV18 CASSAMTSGGPQETQYF TGTGCCAGCTCAGCCATGACTAGCGGGGGGCCTCAAGAGACCCAGTACTTC